Detailed here is one T cell receptor beta chain. Antigen unknown. This record comes from a study of T cells after yellow fever vaccination. Study-level results: Compared with primary, the secondary response was weaker and peaked at day 5, not 15.

TCRdb ran MiXCR on the 5' RACE reads and lists one entry per CDR3 protein. The sample shows more than 300,000 distinct CDR3 sequences, approximately 4.5% of them seen only once. Germline assignment: CDR1 SGHRS and CDR2 YFSETQ. V lost 4 bases to trimming and J lost 5 bases; unmatched junction nucleotides: 7. This CDR3 is built from 14 residues. The source material was PBMCs, sampled 15 days after the yellow fever booster vaccination. The origin of this receptor is a man younger than 35 who received the YFV17D yellow fever vaccine. The chain recombines TRBV5-1 with TRBJ2-7, with TRBD1 matching 9 bases. CDR3 coding DNA: TGCGCCAGCAGCCCCTGGGACAGGGTCCACGAGCAGTACTTC. Amino acid sequence: CASSPWDRVHEQYF.